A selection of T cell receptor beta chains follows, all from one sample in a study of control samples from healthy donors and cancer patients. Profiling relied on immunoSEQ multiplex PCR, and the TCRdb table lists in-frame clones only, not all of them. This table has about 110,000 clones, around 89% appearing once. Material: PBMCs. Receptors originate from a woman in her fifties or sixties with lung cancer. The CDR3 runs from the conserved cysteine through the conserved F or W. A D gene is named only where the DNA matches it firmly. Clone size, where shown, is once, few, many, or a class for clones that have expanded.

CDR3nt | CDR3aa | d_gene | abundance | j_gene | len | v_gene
TGTGCCAGCAGCAATCCACGAGGGGGGGCCTATGGCTACACCTTC | CASSNPRGGAYGYTF | . | . | TRBJ1-2 | 15 | TRBV6-5
TGTGCCAGCCAGCGGACTAGCGGGAACTACGAGCAGTACTTC | CASQRTSGNYEQYF | TRBD2 | . | TRBJ2-7 | 14 | TRBV25-1
TGCGCCAGCAAGACAGGGGAAGGTCCAGCCTCAGATACGCAGTATTTT | CASKTGEGPASDTQYF | TRBD1 | . | TRBJ2-3 | 16 | TRBV10-1
TGTGCCAGCAGCCCCCGGACCTATTTGGGTAATCAGCCCCAGCATTTT | CASSPRTYLGNQPQHF | . | . | TRBJ1-5 | 16 | TRBV7-9
TGTGCCAGCAGTCCAATGGGCAGGAAGACTGAAGCTTTCTTT | CASSPMGRKTEAFF | . | . | TRBJ1-1 | 14 | TRBV6-5
TGTGCCAGCAAGGGTTACACCTACAATGAGCAGTTCTTC | CASKGYTYNEQFF | . | . | TRBJ2-1 | 13 | TRBV21-1
TGTGCCAGCAGTGAAGGAGGCTCCGTCTACGAGCAGTACTTC | CASSEGGSVYEQYF | . | few | TRBJ2-7 | 14 | TRBV2
TGTGCCAGCAGTGAGGGGGGGGGCGGATTAAACACCGGGGAGCTGTTTTTT | CASSEGGGGLNTGELFF | . | . | TRBJ2-2 | 17 | TRBV6-1
TGTGCCAGCAGGAATCAACAGAACACTGAAGCTTTCTTT | CASRNQQNTEAFF | . | . | TRBJ1-1 | 13 | TRBV7-3
TGCAGCGTTGAAGATCGTACCCTATTAGCCAAAAACATTCAGTACTTC | CSVEDRTLLAKNIQYF | . | . | TRBJ2-4 | 16 | TRBV29-1
TGTGCCAGCAGCCCGGGACTAGCGGGGGGCCGGGAGACCCAGTACTTC | CASSPGLAGGRETQYF | TRBD2 | . | TRBJ2-5 | 16 | TRBV4-2
TGTGCCATCACTCCTAACAGCTACTCTGGGGCCAACGTCCTGACTTTC | CAITPNSYSGANVLTF | . | . | TRBJ2-6 | 16 | TRBV7-9
TGTGCCAGCAGCCAGAGCGGGGTCTCTGAAGCTTTCTTT | CASSQSGVSEAFF | . | . | TRBJ1-1 | 13 | TRBV3-1/TRBV3-2
TGTGCCTGGAGTGTGCGGATGCGGCAGCCCCAGCATTTT | CAWSVRMRQPQHF | . | . | TRBJ1-5 | 13 | TRBV30
TGTGCCAGCAGCCCCAGGACAGGCACAGATACGCAGTATTTT | CASSPRTGTDTQYF | . | . | TRBJ2-3 | 14 | TRBV9
TGTGCCAGCAGCGCGGCCACACCAGGGGCCTTTAATAATTCACCCCTCCACTTT | CASSAATPGAFNNSPLHF | . | . | TRBJ1-6 | 18 | TRBV7-6
TGTGCCAGCGAAAGGACAAACTATGGCTACACCTTC | CASERTNYGYTF | . | . | TRBJ1-2 | 12 | TRBV6-5
TGTGCCTGGAGTTCTGGGGGGCCTGAGCAGTACTTC | CAWSSGGPEQYF | . | . | TRBJ2-7 | 12 | TRBV30
TGTGCCAGCAGTGAAGGACAGGGGGAGGTTTACCCTGAAGCTTTCTTT | CASSEGQGEVYPEAFF | TRBD1 | . | TRBJ1-1 | 16 | TRBV6-1
TGCGCCAGCAGCCAAGTATCAGATACGCAGTATTTT | CASSQVSDTQYF | . | . | TRBJ2-3 | 12 | TRBV4-1
TGTGCCAGCACTCGGGACAGGGCTGGCTACACCTTC | CASTRDRAGYTF | TRBD1 | . | TRBJ1-2 | 12 | TRBV12-3/TRBV12-4
TGTGCCAGCAGCGTAAGGTCAGGGAACACCGGGGAGCTGTTTTTT | CASSVRSGNTGELFF | . | . | TRBJ2-2 | 15 | TRBV9
TGCGCCAGCACGGATGGCGGAACGAACACCGGGGAGCTGTTTTTT | CASTDGGTNTGELFF | . | . | TRBJ2-2 | 15 | TRBV5-1
TGTGCCAGCAGCGTAGGAAGGGGCACTGAAGCTTTCTTT | CASSVGRGTEAFF | . | . | TRBJ1-1 | 13 | TRBV9
TGTGCCAGCAGTTACTCGATAACGGAAGGCTATGGCTACACCTTC | CASSYSITEGYGYTF | . | . | TRBJ1-2 | 15 | TRBV6-5
TGTGCCAGCAGTTTGGCGGGGGAAGATACGCAGTATTTT | CASSLAGEDTQYF | TRBD2 | . | TRBJ2-3 | 13 | TRBV27
TGTGCCAGCAGCCAATCATACGGGAGCTCCTACAAGCAGTACTTC | CASSQSYGSSYKQYF | . | . | TRBJ2-7 | 15 | TRBV3-1/TRBV3-2
TGTGCCAGCTCACCAAGATCGACAGGAGGGACCGGGGAGCTGTTTTTT | CASSPRSTGGTGELFF | . | . | TRBJ2-2 | 16 | TRBV18
TGTGCCAGCAGTCTCCAGGTGCTACTCTCTGGAAACACCATATATTTT | CASSLQVLLSGNTIYF | . | . | TRBJ1-3 | 16 | TRBV28
TGTGCCACCAGCAGCAGATACCTGACAGGTAACACTGAAGCTTTCTTT | CATSSRYLTGNTEAFF | . | . | TRBJ1-1 | 16 | TRBV15
TGTGCCAGCACCCAGGGTTCCCCTAATTCACCCCTCCACTTT | CASTQGSPNSPLHF | . | . | TRBJ1-6 | 14 | TRBV6-5
TGTGCCATCAGTCCTCCCGGGATACGCAACAATGAGCAGTTCTTC | CAISPPGIRNNEQFF | . | once | TRBJ2-1 | 15 | TRBV10-3
TGTGCCAGCGCCTTGAATAACAACATACAAGAGACCCAGTACTTC | CASALNNNIQETQYF | . | . | TRBJ2-5 | 15 | TRBV19
TGTGCCAGTAGTAAAGGGACGCGCGACGATGAGCAGTTCTTC | CASSKGTRDDEQFF | . | . | TRBJ2-1 | 14 | TRBV19
TGTGCCAGCTCACTTGGGTTCTACGAGCAGTACTTC | CASSLGFYEQYF | . | once | TRBJ2-7 | 12 | TRBV7-8
TGTGCCATCAGTGGCGAGTCTAATGAGCAGTTCTTC | CAISGESNEQFF | . | . | TRBJ2-1 | 12 | TRBV10-3
TGTGCCAGCACCTCTACGGCCCAGGGATATGGCTACACCTTC | CASTSTAQGYGYTF | . | . | TRBJ1-2 | 14 | TRBV2
TGTGCCACCAGTGATTCTCTAACAGGACAAGAGACCCAGTACTTC | CATSDSLTGQETQYF | . | . | TRBJ2-5 | 15 | TRBV24-1
TGTGCCAGCTCACCCTCGATAACTGGGGCCAACGTCCTGACTTTC | CASSPSITGANVLTF | . | . | TRBJ2-6 | 15 | TRBV18
TGTGCCAGCAGCCGATGGACGGCGCCCTTGTATTTT | CASSRWTAPLYF | . | . | TRBJ2-3 | 12 | TRBV7-2
TGCGCCAGCAGCCTACCTAGGGACAGGGCGAACACTGAAGCTTTCTTT | CASSLPRDRANTEAFF | TRBD1 | . | TRBJ1-1 | 16 | TRBV5-1
TGTGCCAGCAGCCTACGAGACCAGGGAACTGAAGCTTTCTTT | CASSLRDQGTEAFF | . | . | TRBJ1-1 | 14 | TRBV3-1/TRBV3-2
TGTGCCAGCAGTTCATCCGGCCGGGGGTCCCTCACAGATACGCAGTATTTT | CASSSSGRGSLTDTQYF | . | . | TRBJ2-3 | 17 | TRBV27
TGTGCCACCCAAAAGTCCGCGAACACTGAAGCTTTCTTT | CATQKSANTEAFF | . | . | TRBJ1-1 | 13 | TRBV14
TGTGCCAGTAGTATTGGCAGGGACGTTGAAAAACTGTTTTTT | CASSIGRDVEKLFF | . | . | TRBJ1-4 | 14 | TRBV19
TGTGCCAGCAGCTTAGGGGGCGCGGATGAAAAACTGTTTTTT | CASSLGGADEKLFF | . | . | TRBJ1-4 | 14 | TRBV11-1
TGTGCCAGCAGCTTTGGGGAAGGGAGGTCCTACGAGCAGTACTTC | CASSFGEGRSYEQYF | . | . | TRBJ2-7 | 15 | TRBV11-3
TGCGCCAGCAGCTTGGGCGGACTAGCGAATTACAATGAGCAGTTCTTC | CASSLGGLANYNEQFF | TRBD2 | . | TRBJ2-1 | 16 | TRBV5-1
TGTGCCAGTAGTATCGCCGTCGGCCGAACCTACGAGCAGTACTTC | CASSIAVGRTYEQYF | . | . | TRBJ2-7 | 15 | TRBV19
TGTGCCAGCAGCGTCGGTGTTTTGGCCGGGGAGCTGTTTTTT | CASSVGVLAGELFF | . | . | TRBJ2-2 | 14 | TRBV9
TGTGCCAGCAGTGTTGGGACCGGCGATTACGAGCAGTACTTC | CASSVGTGDYEQYF | . | . | TRBJ2-7 | 14 | TRBV2
TGTGCCAGCAGTTATGGTATGCTAGGGCCTCGGCATGAGCAGTTCTTC | CASSYGMLGPRHEQFF | . | . | TRBJ2-1 | 16 | TRBV6-2/TRBV6-3
TGTGCCAGCTCACCTCCTTTCGATAATTCACCCCTCCACTTT | CASSPPFDNSPLHF | . | . | TRBJ1-6 | 14 | TRBV18
TGTGCCAGCAGCCCTCTCTACGAGCAGTACTTC | CASSPLYEQYF | . | . | TRBJ2-7 | 11 | TRBV6-6
TGTGCCAGCAGCCAAGTGGCAATCACCGGGGAGCTGTTTTTT | CASSQVAITGELFF | . | . | TRBJ2-2 | 14 | TRBV14